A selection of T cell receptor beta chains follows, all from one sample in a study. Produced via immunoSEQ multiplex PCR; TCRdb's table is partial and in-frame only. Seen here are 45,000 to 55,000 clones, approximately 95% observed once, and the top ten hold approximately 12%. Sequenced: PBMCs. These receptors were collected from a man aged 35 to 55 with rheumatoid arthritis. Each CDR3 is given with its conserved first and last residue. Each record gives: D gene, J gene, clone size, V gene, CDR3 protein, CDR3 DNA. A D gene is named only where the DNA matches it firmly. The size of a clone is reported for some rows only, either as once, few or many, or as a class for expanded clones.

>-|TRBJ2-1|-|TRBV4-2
CASSQLLDEQFF
TGTGCCAGCAGCCAACTACTCGATGAGCAGTTCTTC
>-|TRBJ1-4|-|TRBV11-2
CASSLGQGFGEFF
TGTGCCAGCAGCTTAGGTCAGGGTTTTGGAGAGTTTTTT
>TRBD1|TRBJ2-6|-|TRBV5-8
CASTTLRDRSSGANVLTF
TGTGCCAGCACCACCCTCCGGGACAGGTCCTCTGGGGCCAACGTCCTGACTTTC
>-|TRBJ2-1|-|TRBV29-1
CSVSGTSTYNEQFF
TGCAGCGTTTCCGGGACAAGTACCTACAATGAGCAGTTCTTC
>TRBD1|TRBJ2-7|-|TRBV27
CASSQTGDTYEQYF
TGTGCCAGCAGTCAAACAGGGGATACCTACGAGCAGTACTTC
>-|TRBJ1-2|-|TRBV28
CASSPGPYGYTF
TGTGCCAGCAGTCCAGGCCCCTATGGCTACACCTTC
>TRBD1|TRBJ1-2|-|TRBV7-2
CATSTGFPSNYGYTF
TGTGCCACCTCGACAGGGTTTCCTTCCAACTATGGCTACACCTTC
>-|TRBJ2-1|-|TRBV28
CASRRASSYNEQFF
TGTGCCAGCAGACGGGCTAGCTCCTACAATGAGCAGTTCTTC
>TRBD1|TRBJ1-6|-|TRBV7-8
CASSLAPQGASYNSPLHF
TGTGCCAGCAGCTTAGCGCCACAGGGGGCCTCCTATAATTCACCCCTCCACTTT
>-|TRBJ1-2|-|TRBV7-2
CASSRTGTGGYTF
TGTGCCAGCAGCCGGACCGGAACGGGTGGCTACACCTTC
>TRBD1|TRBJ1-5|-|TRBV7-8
CASSLGWVLGTVNQPQHF
TGTGCCAGCAGCTTAGGCTGGGTCCTTGGGACAGTAAATCAGCCCCAGCATTTT
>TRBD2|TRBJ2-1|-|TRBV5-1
CASSLEGLSSGLAYNEQFF
TGCGCCAGCAGCTTGGAAGGTTTGTCTAGCGGGCTCGCCTACAATGAGCAGTTCTTC
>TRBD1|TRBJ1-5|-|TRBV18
CASSPTGDGGQPQHF
TGTGCCAGCTCACCGACAGGGGACGGCGGTCAGCCCCAGCATTTT
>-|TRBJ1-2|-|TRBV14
CASSQESAAYGYTF
TGTGCCAGCAGCCAAGAATCGGCCGCATATGGCTACACCTTC
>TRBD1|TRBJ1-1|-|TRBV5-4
CASSLRTGLNTEAFF
TGTGCCAGCAGCCTGAGGACAGGCTTGAACACTGAAGCTTTCTTT
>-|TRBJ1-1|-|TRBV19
CASVRPPEAFF
TGTGCCAGTGTCCGGCCGCCTGAAGCTTTCTTT
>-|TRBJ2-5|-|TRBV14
CASSRQQGTGVETQYF
TGTGCCAGCAGCCGCCAACAGGGGACTGGTGTAGAGACCCAGTACTTC
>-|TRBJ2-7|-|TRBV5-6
CASKRGSYEQYF
TGTGCCAGCAAGAGGGGCTCCTACGAGCAGTACTTC
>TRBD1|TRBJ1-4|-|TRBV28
CASRGGRGMSEKLFF
TGTGCCAGCAGAGGGGGCAGGGGAATGAGTGAAAAACTGTTTTTT
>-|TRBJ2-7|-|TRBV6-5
CASSYASSNYEQYF
TGTGCCAGCAGTTACGCTAGCAGCAACTACGAGCAGTACTTC
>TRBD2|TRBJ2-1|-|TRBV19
CASSFGYNGGNEQFF
TGTGCCAGTAGTTTTGGGTACAACGGGGGGAATGAGCAGTTCTTC
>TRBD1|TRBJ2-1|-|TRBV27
CASSMGDSWSYNEQFF
TGTGCCAGCAGTATGGGGGACAGTTGGTCCTACAATGAGCAGTTCTTC
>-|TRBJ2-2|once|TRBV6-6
CASIFASGVAGELFF
TGTGCCAGCATTTTCGCGTCAGGTGTAGCCGGGGAGCTGTTTTTT
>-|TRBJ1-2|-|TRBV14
CASSPNPHLGYGYTF
TGTGCCAGCAGCCCAAATCCCCACCTTGGCTATGGCTACACCTTC
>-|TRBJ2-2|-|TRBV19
CASSSARTDFGELFF
TGTGCCAGTAGTAGCGCCAGAACTGATTTCGGGGAGCTGTTTTTT
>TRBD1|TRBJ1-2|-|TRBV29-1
CSGGQGHYGYTF
TGCAGCGGGGGACAGGGGCACTATGGCTACACCTTC
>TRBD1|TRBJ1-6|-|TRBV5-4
CASSGTASTSPLHF
TGTGCCAGCAGCGGGACAGCCTCAACCTCACCCCTCCACTTT
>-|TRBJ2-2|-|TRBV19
CASTPGQPTGELFF
TGTGCCAGTACCCCCGGACAGCCCACCGGGGAGCTGTTTTTT
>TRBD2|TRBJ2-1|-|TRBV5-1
CASAGAGGRNEQFF
TGCGCCAGCGCGGGAGCGGGAGGCCGCAATGAGCAGTTCTTC
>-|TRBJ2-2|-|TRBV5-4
CASSLEIGELFF
TGTGCCAGCAGCTTGGAAATCGGGGAGCTGTTTTTT
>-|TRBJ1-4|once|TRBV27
CASSLSGTTNEKLFF
TGTGCCAGCAGTTTATCGGGGACAACTAATGAAAAACTGTTTTTT
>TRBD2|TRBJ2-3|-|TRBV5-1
CASRVGLAGVMDTQYF
TGCGCCAGCAGAGTGGGACTAGCGGGGGTCATGGATACGCAGTATTTT
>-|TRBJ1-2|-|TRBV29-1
CSANAGNYGYTF
TGCAGCGCTAATGCGGGGAACTATGGCTACACCTTC
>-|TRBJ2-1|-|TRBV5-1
CASSFLTGGDNEQFF
TGCGCCAGCAGCTTCTTAACGGGTGGGGACAATGAGCAGTTCTTC
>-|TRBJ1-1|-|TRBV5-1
CASSDQRTNTEAFF
TGCGCCAGCAGCGACCAGAGGACGAACACTGAAGCTTTCTTT
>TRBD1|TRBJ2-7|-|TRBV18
CASSGVRGSLRNEQYF
TGTGCCAGCTCGGGTGTCAGGGGGAGCTTAAGGAACGAGCAGTACTTC
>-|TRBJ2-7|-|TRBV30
CAWSRNEQYF
TGTGCCTGGAGTAGGAACGAGCAGTACTTC
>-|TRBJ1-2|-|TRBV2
CASRTDRNYGYTF
TGTGCCAGCAGAACCGACAGGAACTATGGCTACACCTTC
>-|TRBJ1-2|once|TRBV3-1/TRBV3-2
CASSLQGGYGYTF
TGTGCCAGCAGTCTACAGGGAGGCTATGGCTACACCTTC
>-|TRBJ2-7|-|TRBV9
CASSVEDNSYEQYF
TGTGCCAGCAGCGTAGAGGATAACTCCTACGAGCAGTACTTC
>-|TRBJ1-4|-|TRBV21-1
CASSKASCEKLFF
TGTGCCAGCAGCAAAGCCTCCTGTGAAAAACTGTTTTTT
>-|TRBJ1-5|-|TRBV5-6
CASSLQRGQPQHF
TGTGCCAGCAGCTTGCAGCGGGGGCAGCCCCAGCATTTT
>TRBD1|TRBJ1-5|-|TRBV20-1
CSASYGGGTGNQPQHF
TGCAGTGCTAGTTACGGAGGGGGCACTGGCAATCAGCCCCAGCATTTT
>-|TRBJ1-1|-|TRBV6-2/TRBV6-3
CASSNRDGFSEAFF
TGTGCCAGCAGCAACCGGGACGGCTTTTCAGAAGCTTTCTTT
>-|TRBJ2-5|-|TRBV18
CASSPPFAETQYF
TGTGCCAGCTCACCACCGTTTGCGGAGACCCAGTACTTC
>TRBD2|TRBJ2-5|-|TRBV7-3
CASSRGGQETQYF
TGTGCCAGCAGCCGGGGGGGCCAAGAGACCCAGTACTTC